These 27 T cell receptor beta chains were sequenced from one sample in a study of CD8 T cells in Susac syndrome. A quantity of roughly 0.5 to 1 ug RNA underwent reverse transcription using random hexamers. Each CDR3 protein is one row after TCRdb ran MiXCR on the immunoSEQ multiplex PCR reads. The sample includes some 110,000 distinct CDR3 sequences, about 92% seen only once; the top ten take just under 0.095%. Specimen: CD4+ T cells from PBMCs. All receptors derive from a human donor with multiple sclerosis.

V is TRBV19 and J is TRBJ2-5; no reliable D call. The germline V gene has CDR1 LNHDA and CDR2 SQIVND (reference sequence). V was cut by 1 base and J by 3 bases, with 9 bases left in between. This CDR3 has 14 residues. The CDR3 protein is CASSIGGRKETQYF. CDR3 DNA sequence: TGTGCCAGTAGTATAGGTGGTCGTAAAGAGACCCAGTACTTC.

V is TRBV7-2 and J is TRBJ1-4; 10 positions match TRBD1. CDR1 and CDR2 from the germline V gene are SGHTA and FQGNSA. This CDR3 spans 14 amino acids. After removal of 5 bases from V and 8 bases from J, the junction contained 5 bases not matched to a gene. The CDR3 reads CASSGQGVGEKLFF. The CDR3 region has the DNA TGTGCCAGCAGCGGACAGGGGGTGGGGGAAAAACTGTTTTTT.

The rearrangement links TRBV20-1 to TRBJ2-2; 8 nucleotides line up with TRBD2. J lost 4 bases, V lost 6 bases, and 16 bases had no gene match. This CDR3 is built from 17 residues. Germline V gene data show CDR1 as DFQATT and CDR2 as SNEGSKA (reference sequence). The DNA of the CDR3 is TGCAGTGCCAGACGCTCCGTTAGCGGGGACGTCACCGGGGAGCTGTTTTTT. Translating gives CSARRSVSGDVTGELFF.

This chain joins TRBV6-6 and TRBJ1-3; 7 nucleotides agree with TRBD1. From germline, CDR1 is MNHNY and CDR2 SVGAGI (reference sequence). V was pared by 6 bases and J by 1 base, with 9 bases of the junction left unmatched. CDR3 length: 16 residues. In DNA form, the CDR3 reads TGTGCCAGCAGCCGCCCAGACAGGGCTTCTGGAAACACCATATATTTT. Residues: CASSRPDRASGNTIYF.

The chain recombines TRBV18 with TRBJ2-5, with no clear D. The CDR3 is 12 residues long. CDR1 is KGHSH, CDR2 LQKENI, per germline. V was shortened by 9 bases and J by 4 bases, with 12 bases between the two germline ends. The CDR3: CASSPSGETQYF. CDR3 nucleotide sequence: TGTGCCAGTAGCCCATCGGGAGAGACCCAGTACTTC.

DNA of the CDR3: TGCAGTGCTACCAAGTCTTTTACTTCCTACGAGCAGTACTTC. Its protein product is CSATKSFTSYEQYF. This rearrangement joins TRBV20-1 to TRBJ2-7; the D is unclear. Germline V lookup: CDR1 DFQATT, CDR2 SNEGSKA (reference sequence). The CDR3 runs to 14 residues. The germline V and J ends were trimmed by 4 bases and 1 base, with 14 bases remaining between them.

The chain employs TRBV7-2 and TRBJ2-5, with D possibly matching TRBD2 (5 bases). Trimming removed 2 bases at V and 1 base at J, with 14 bases between. This CDR3 is 16 amino acids long. The V gene's germline CDR1 is SGHTA and CDR2 FQGNSA. CDR3 DNA sequence: TGTGCCAGCAGCTTAAGTACGGGGTCCGGCCAAGAGACCCAGTACTTC. As protein: CASSLSTGSGQETQYF.

This chain connects TRBV11-3 to TRBJ2-3; 7 positions match TRBD2. V shed 1 base and J 2 bases; nucleotides not matched to a gene: 3. Germline CDR1 is SGHNT and CDR2 is YENEEA. This CDR3 region has 15 residues. The CDR3 bases are TGTGCCAGCAGCTTAGGACTAGCTTTCACAGATACGCAGTATTTT. This encodes CASSLGLAFTDTQYF. The variable domain in full, with the rest retrieved from reference TRBV11-3 and TRBJ2-3, is EAGVVQSPRYKIIEKKQPVAFWCNPISGHNTLYWYLQNLGQGPELLIRYENEEAVDDSQLPKDRFSAERLKGVDSTLKIQPAELGDSAVYLCASSLGLAFTDTQYFGPGTRLTVL.

This clonotype was recorded once. The chain combines TRBV20-1 with TRBJ2-5; no clear D. The CDR3 contains 11 residues. Germline V gene data show CDR1 as DFQATT and CDR2 as SNEGSKA (reference sequence). The CDR3 DNA sequence: TGCAGCTCCGGATGGGCAGAGACCCAGTACTTC. It codes for CSSGWAETQYF.

This chain connects TRBV4-1 to TRBJ1-5; D is perhaps TRBD1 (5 bases). In germline, CDR1 is MGHRA, CDR2 YSYEKL. CDR3 size: 17 residues. Deletions cut 2 bases from V and 5 bases from J, with 19 bases between. This chain's CDR3 is CASSQRSGERGHQPQHF. As DNA, the CDR3 is TGCGCCAGCAGCCAACGGTCGGGGGAGCGAGGCCATCAGCCCCAGCATTTT.

The chain employs TRBV10-3 and TRBJ2-6, with TRBD1 identical over 7 bases. Trimming at V came to 10 bases and at J to 0 bases, leaving 6 bases not matched to a gene. Germline V gene data show CDR1 as ENHRY and CDR2 as SYGVKD. The length of the CDR3 is 15 residues. CDR3 sequence: CATRDRYSGANVLTF. The CDR3 DNA reads TGTGCCACCCGGGACAGATACTCTGGGGCCAACGTCCTGACTTTC.

There are a few counts of this clonotype. The rearrangement links TRBV3-1 to TRBJ2-1; unclear D gene. V lost 1 base and J lost 0, with 7 bases in between. This CDR3 is built from 15 residues. In germline, CDR1 is LGHDT, CDR2 YNNKEL (reference sequence). The CDR3 DNA sequence: TGTGCCAGCAGCCAAGGACTCAACTCCTACAATGAGCAGTTCTTC. Its protein is CASSQGLNSYNEQFF.

CDR3: CAWSRGTPGGYGYTF. CDR3 nucleotides: TGTGCCTGGTCCCGGGGGACCCCAGGAGGTTATGGCTACACCTTC. The chain has TRBV30 and TRBJ1-2; D is possibly TRBD1 (5 bases). This CDR3 is 15 amino acids long. V was pared by 5 bases and J by 5 bases, with 21 bases between. Germline CDR1 GTSNPN, CDR2 SVGIG (reference sequence).

The table lists this clonotype with a count of one. The rearrangement uses TRBV7-2 and TRBJ1-2; a possible D gene is TRBD1 (5 bases). CDR1 and CDR2 from the germline V gene are SGHTA and FQGNSA. Trimming cost V 1 base and J 8 bases, with 17 bases left between them. This CDR3 region has 15 residues. CDR3 sequence (DNA): TGTGCCAGCAGCTTAGGAGGGCCCCAGGGAGGGGGCTACACCTTC. It codes for CASSLGGPQGGGYTF.

This clonotype was detected only a few times. The rearrangement joins TRBV18 to TRBJ1-1; D perhaps matches TRBD1 (5 bases). CDR3 length equals 12 residues. V lost 6 bases and J lost 3, with 8 bases in between. Germline loops: CDR1 KGHSH, CDR2 LQKENI. CDR3 residues: CASSDRYTEAFF. CDR3 DNA sequence: TGTGCCAGCTCCGACAGATACACTGAAGCTTTCTTT.

V usage is TRBV4-2 and J usage is TRBJ1-6; D gene unclear. Germline CDR1 reads LGHNA; CDR2 reads YNFKEQ. The CDR3 covers 16 residues. V lost 0 bases and J 7 bases, leaving 13 bases between the germline ends. The CDR3 region is CASSQDRRPQNSPLHF. CDR3 in DNA: TGTGCCAGCAGCCAAGATCGGCGGCCCCAGAATTCACCCCTCCACTTT.

This chain connects TRBV7-3 to TRBJ2-6; maybe TRBD2 (5 bases). Trimming pared 1 base from V and 3 bases from J, leaving 7 bases between. Germline V gene sequence: CDR1 SGHTA, CDR2 FQGTGA. The CDR3 is 15 amino acids. The CDR3 loop reads CASSLMGDGANVLTF. The CDR3 coding sequence is TGTGCCAGCAGCTTAATGGGAGATGGGGCCAACGTCCTGACTTTC.

The chain uses TRBV28 and TRBJ2-3; 9 bases are shared with TRBD1. The CDR3 extends over 15 amino acids. V shed 5 bases and J 5 bases; nucleotides not matched to a gene: 8. Germline values: CDR1 MDHEN, CDR2 SYDVKM. The CDR3 spells CASSTTGGSGDTQYF. The DNA for the CDR3 is TGTGCCAGCAGTACTACAGGGGGCTCGGGAGATACGCAGTATTTT.

This rearrangement joins TRBV6-1 to TRBJ2-7; no clear D. Per germline, CDR1 MNHNS and CDR2 SASEGT. The ends were cut back, 8 bases at V and 3 bases at J, with 8 bases in the middle. This CDR3 is built from 11 residues. The CDR3, as DNA: TGTGCCAGCGGCTTTCACTACGAGCAGTACTTC. This translates into CASGFHYEQYF.

The rearrangement joins TRBV6-2 or TRBV6-3 to TRBJ1-1; unclear D gene. Trimming stripped 3 bases from V and 8 bases from J, with 10 bases between. Germline V gene data show CDR1 as MNHEY and CDR2 as SVGEGT. The CDR3 contains 12 residues. The CDR3 DNA is TGTGCCAGCAGTTATCTCCGGGGAGAAGCTTTCTTT. Protein: CASSYLRGEAFF.

V and J are TRBV11-2 and TRBJ2-7; tentatively, D is TRBD1 or TRBD2 (6 bases each). V lost 1 base, J lost 6 bases, and 16 bases lay in between. Germline assignment: CDR1 SGHAT and CDR2 FQNNGV. CDR3 size: 15 residues. The CDR3 region has the DNA TGTGCCAGCAGCTTAGTCGGGAACGGGGGCTTCGAGCAGTACTTC. Its protein product is CASSLVGNGGFEQYF.

CDR3 nucleotides: TGTGCCCTAGGGCCAGGGGACCACGAGCAGTACTTC. Translation gives CALGPGDHEQYF. This chain links TRBV30 with TRBJ2-7; D might be TRBD1 (6 bases). The germline V gene has CDR1 GTSNPN and CDR2 SVGIG (reference sequence). The CDR3 loop spans 12 amino acids. Deletions cut 8 bases from V and 5 bases from J, with 16 bases between.

This chain joins TRBV29-1 and TRBJ2-1, with D tentatively TRBD1 (6 bases). Germline CDR1 and CDR2: SQVTM and ANQGSEA. This CDR3 is built from 14 residues. The chain's CDR3 is CTTQGKNPYNEQFF. Written as DNA, the CDR3 is TGCACAACCCAGGGGAAGAATCCCTACAATGAGCAGTTCTTC.

This rearrangement joins TRBV19 to TRBJ1-2; 8 positions agree with TRBD1. Germline CDR1 is LNHDA and CDR2 is SQIVND (reference sequence). V lost 3 bases, J lost 7 bases, and 7 bases stayed unmatched. This CDR3 is built from 14 residues. CDR3 nucleotides: TGTGCCAGTAGTATCCAGGGGGCGATCAGTGGCTACACCTTC. Its protein is CASSIQGAISGYTF.

This chain uses TRBV29-1 with TRBJ1-1, with D perhaps matching TRBD1 (5 bases). Germline loops: CDR1 SQVTM, CDR2 ANQGSEA. Trimming took off 5 bases at V and 3 bases at J, with 13 bases between the two ends. The CDR3 consists of 13 residues. The CDR3 DNA follows: TGCAGCGTTTGGGGACTTGGGGACACTGAAGCTTTCTTT. It specifies CSVWGLGDTEAFF.

The rearrangement links TRBV20-1 to TRBJ1-2; D not resolved. Germline CDR1 DFQATT, CDR2 SNEGSKA (reference sequence). V lost 4 bases to trimming and J lost 8 bases, with 20 bases between them. The CDR3 is 14 residues long. The CDR3, as DNA: TGCAGTGCTATAGAGGACCGGTTCCCCGGGGGCTACACCTTC. It is translated as CSAIEDRFPGGYTF.

V gene TRBV25-1 combines with J gene TRBJ1-1; D call uncertain. Trimming took off 9 bases at V and 5 bases at J, with 10 bases between the two ends. The CDR3 is 11 amino acids. The germline CDR1 and CDR2 sequences are MGHDK and SYGVNS. As DNA, the CDR3 is TGTGCCAGTGTGGGTGGGACTGAAGCTTTCTTT. Its protein product is CASVGGTEAFF.